Below, 24 T cell receptor beta chains from the same sample are listed, as sequenced in a study of shared clonotypes between healthy human individuals. TCRdb's table, derived via immunoSEQ multiplex PCR, lists solely in-frame clones and lacks some. The table lists roughly 850,000 clones, about 96% of them singletons, with roughly 0.23% in the top ten. The naive CD8 subset, CD45RO-negative cells positively selected for CCR7, excluded terminally differentiated effector memory CD45RA+ cells. The specimen was naive CD8+ T cells sorted from blood. These receptors all stem from a young man in good health.

J is TRBJ2-1 and V is TRBV7-6, with TRBD2 matching over 7 bases. There are 13 residues in the CDR3. J gave up 7 bases and V 5 bases, and 5 bases lay outside the gene matches. Germline CDR1 reads SGHVS; CDR2 reads FNYEAQ. CDR3 coding DNA: TGTGCCAGCAGCCGGGGGGTGTGGAATGAGCAGTTCTTC. This sequence encodes CASSRGVWNEQFF.

The V and J genes are TRBV6-6 and TRBJ1-1; D not certain. CDR1 and CDR2 from the germline V gene are MNHNY and SVGAGI (reference sequence). Trimming cost V 6 bases and J 11 bases, with 19 bases left between them. The CDR3 is 13 residues long. CDR3 sequence reads: CASRPLGEGRAFF. In DNA, the CDR3 is TGTGCCAGCAGGCCCTTGGGCGAGGGCCGGGCTTTCTTT.

The gene calls are TRBV5-4 and TRBJ2-7, with a weak D call TRBD2 (5 bases). Deletions cut 2 bases from V and 0 bases from J, with 12 bases between. The germline CDR1 and CDR2 sequences are SGHNT and YYREEE (reference sequence). The CDR3 totals 15 residues. The CDR3 bases are TGTGCCAGCAGCTTCACCGGGATAGCCTCCTACGAGCAGTACTTC. Translated: CASSFTGIASYEQYF.

This clone has only one observation. Other DNA variants within this sample encode the same CDR3. The chain recombines TRBV20-1 with TRBJ2-7; no clear D gene. The CDR3 loop spans 11 amino acids. The germline V gene encodes CDR1 DFQATT and CDR2 SNEGSKA (reference sequence). Trimming stripped 2 bases from V and 4 bases from J, with 6 bases between. The CDR3 spells CSARQAYEQYF. The CDR3 nucleotides read TGCAGTGCTAGACAAGCTTACGAGCAGTACTTC.

This clone was found once. The same CDR3 is also encoded by other DNA sequences in this sample. This chain joins TRBV6-5 and TRBJ2-2, with D possibly being TRBD2 (6 bases). V dropped 2 bases and J dropped 4 bases, with 11 bases sitting between them. CDR1 MNHEY and CDR2 SVGAGI come from the germline V gene. CDR3 size: 15 residues. DNA for the CDR3: TGTGCCAGCAGTTACGGCCAGGGAGGCACCGGGGAGCTGTTTTTT. Amino acids: CASSYGQGGTGELFF.

The CDR3 sequence: CATSLVVGGPGELFF. The CDR3 nucleotides are TGTGCCACCAGCCTAGTGGTGGGAGGGCCCGGGGAGCTGTTTTTT. V gene TRBV15 combines with J gene TRBJ2-2; TRBD2 aligns across 7 bases. CDR1 is LNHNV and CDR2 is YYDKDF in the germline V gene (reference sequence). Trimming took 5 bases from V and 6 from J; bases not matched to a gene: 9. The CDR3 covers 15 residues.

V is TRBV14 and J is TRBJ1-1; tentatively, D is TRBD1 (6 bases). Germline lookup yields CDR1 SGHDN and CDR2 FVKESK. Trimming removed 0 bases from V and 11 bases from J, with 13 bases in between. This CDR3 is 13 amino acids long. Here the CDR3 DNA reads TGTGCCAGCAGCCAAGATGGGGGCGTGGAGGCTTTCTTT. This gives the protein CASSQDGGVEAFF.

The V call is TRBV7-9, the J call TRBJ2-1; the match to TRBD2 covers 7 bases. The V gene end was trimmed by 5 bases and the J gene end by 4 bases; junction bases not matched to a gene: 8. Germline V gene lookup returns CDR1 SEHNR and CDR2 FQNEAQ (reference sequence). This CDR3 comprises 15 residues. The CDR3 reads CASSPAGREYNEQFF. The CDR3, as DNA: TGTGCCAGCAGCCCCGCAGGGAGGGAGTACAATGAGCAGTTCTTC.

The chain has TRBV6-4 and TRBJ2-6; D remains unclear. V dropped 0 bases and J dropped 3 bases, with 12 bases sitting between them. Germline V gene data show CDR1 as MRHNA and CDR2 as SNTAGT. The CDR3 extends over 17 amino acids. DNA of the CDR3: TGTGCCAGCAGTGACTCTAATCCCCCTGGTGGGGCCAACGTCCTGACTTTC. Translating it yields CASSDSNPPGGANVLTF.

This clone was observed a single time. V and J are TRBV18 and TRBJ2-5, with 8 bases that match TRBD2. The V gene end was trimmed by 6 bases and the J gene end by 4 bases; junction bases not matched to a gene: 13. Per the germline V gene, CDR1 is KGHSH and CDR2 is LQKENI. This CDR3 is 16 amino acids long. Here the CDR3 DNA reads TGTGCCAGCTCCCCTCCGGGAGGGCCCATTGGAGAGACCCAGTACTTC. Its protein is CASSPPGGPIGETQYF.

The rearrangement links TRBV29-1 to TRBJ1-1, with 8 bases identical to TRBD1. The CDR3 consists of 12 residues. V dropped 7 bases and J dropped 6; count of bases not matched to a gene: 7. Per the germline V gene, CDR1 is SQVTM and CDR2 is ANQGSEA. CDR3 residues: CSAPGQESEAFF. CDR3 in DNA: TGCAGCGCCCCGGGACAGGAATCTGAAGCTTTCTTT. Together with reference TRBV29-1 and TRBJ1-1, the CDR3 gives the full variable domain: SAVISQKPSRDICQRGTSLTIQCQVDSQVTMMFWYRQQPGQSLTLIATANQGSEATYESGFVIDKFPISRPNLTFSTLTVSNMSPEDSSIYLCSAPGQESEAFFGQGTRLTVV.

This chain links TRBV5-1 with TRBJ2-7, with D possibly being TRBD2 (5 bases). The V end lost 2 bases, the J end lost 3 bases, and 15 bases lay between the germline ends. The CDR3 extends over 15 amino acids. Germline V gives CDR1 SGHRS, CDR2 YFSETQ. The CDR3 bases are TGCGCCAGCAGCTTCGGGGAGATGGGGAACTACGAGCAGTACTTC. As protein: CASSFGEMGNYEQYF.

V usage is TRBV4-1 and J usage is TRBJ1-4; no clear D gene. The CDR3 has 17 residues. V gave up 4 bases and J gave up 2 bases, with 17 bases separating them. Germline V gives CDR1 MGHRA, CDR2 YSYEKL. CDR3 region: CASSPEESFATNEKLFF. The CDR3, as DNA: TGCGCCAGCAGCCCCGAGGAATCTTTCGCGACTAATGAAAAACTGTTTTTT.

The chain employs TRBV7-9 and TRBJ2-7, with 11 bases aligning to TRBD1. The germline gives CDR1 SEHNR, CDR2 FQNEAQ (reference sequence). The V gene end was trimmed by 5 bases and the J gene end by 4 bases; junction bases not matched to a gene: 10. There are 16 residues in the CDR3. The CDR3 loop is CASSPDRGQGAYEQYF. CDR3 coding DNA: TGTGCCAGCAGCCCCGATCGTGGACAGGGGGCTTACGAGCAGTACTTC.

The chain is built from TRBV9 and TRBJ1-4; 7 positions agree with TRBD1. Trimming at V came to 3 bases and at J to 4 bases, leaving 6 bases not matched to a gene. The germline CDR1 and CDR2 sequences are SGDLS and YYNGEE. This CDR3 contains 15 residues. The chain's CDR3 is CASSETGQLNEKLFF. Written as DNA, the CDR3 is TGTGCCAGCAGCGAAACGGGACAGCTTAATGAAAAACTGTTTTTT.

This chain links TRBV29-1 with TRBJ1-1; D may be TRBD1 (6 bases). Germline CDR1 SQVTM, CDR2 ANQGSEA. This CDR3 has 17 residues. V lost 1 base, J lost 0 bases, and 18 bases lay in between. The CDR3 loop is CSVEGVRGPGMNTEAFF. The CDR3 DNA follows: TGCAGCGTTGAAGGAGTCCGGGGGCCTGGGATGAACACTGAAGCTTTCTTT.

This clone was recorded once. At the DNA level, this CDR3 is encoded by other sequences in the same sample as well. CDR3 nucleotides: TGCGCCAGCAGCCGGGGACTAGCGGGAACAGATACGCAGTATTTT. Its translation: CASSRGLAGTDTQYF. The chain joins TRBV4-1 to TRBJ2-3; 13 bases map to TRBD2. The CDR3 sequence is 15 residues long. Looked up from germline, CDR1 is MGHRA and CDR2 is YSYEKL. Trimming at V came to 4 bases and at J to 3 bases, leaving 1 base not matched to a gene.

The J gene is TRBJ2-7, the V gene TRBV28; D gene uncertain. The V gene lost 3 bases and the J gene lost 5 bases, with 11 bases spanning the gap. The germline CDR1 and CDR2 sequences are MDHEN and SYDVKM. The CDR3 contains 13 residues. The CDR3 loop is CASSFPGSDEQYF. The CDR3 region has the DNA TGTGCCAGCAGTTTCCCTGGGTCGGACGAGCAGTACTTC.

The J gene is TRBJ2-7, the V gene TRBV27; 10 bases line up with TRBD1. J was trimmed by 6 bases and V by 3 bases; bases with no gene match: 2. Germline values: CDR1 MNHEY, CDR2 SMNVEV (reference sequence). CDR3 length equals 13 residues. CDR3 sequence: CASSFRDRGEQYF. The DNA of the CDR3 is TGTGCCAGCAGTTTCCGGGACAGGGGCGAGCAGTACTTC.

This chain links TRBV7-9 with TRBJ2-5; perhaps TRBD1 as D (5 bases). V lost 3 bases to trimming and J lost 2 bases, with 16 bases between them. This CDR3 contains 16 residues. Germline CDR1 and CDR2: SEHNR and FQNEAQ (reference sequence). As DNA, the CDR3 is TGTGCCAGCAGCTTCCCAGGGCCTGCCATACAAGAGACCCAGTACTTC. Its translation: CASSFPGPAIQETQYF.

A note on this clone: Other DNA sequences in the same sample also yield this CDR3. The chain couples TRBV7-9 to TRBJ1-1, with D possibly being TRBD1 (5 bases). V gave up 5 bases and J gave up 6 bases, with 10 bases separating them. The CDR3 loop spans 12 amino acids. CDR1 is SEHNR, CDR2 FQNEAQ, per germline (reference sequence). CDR3 sequence reads: CASSPTGSEAFF. Here the CDR3 DNA reads TGTGCCAGCAGCCCCACAGGATCTGAAGCTTTCTTT.

The J gene is TRBJ2-1, the V gene TRBV7-3, with 7 positions matching TRBD2. The V and J ends lost 1 base and 3 bases, in that order; junction bases with no gene match: 3. Per the germline V gene, CDR1 is SGHTA and CDR2 is FQGTGA. CDR3 length: 15 amino acids. The DNA for the CDR3 is TGTGCCAGCAGCTTAAGCGGGAGTGTCTACAATGAGCAGTTCTTC. Protein sequence: CASSLSGSVYNEQFF.

This chain connects TRBV29-1 to TRBJ2-7, with TRBD2 matching over 12 bases. The V gene end was trimmed by 6 bases and the J gene end by 2 bases; junction bases not matched to a gene: 11. The germline V gene encodes CDR1 SQVTM and CDR2 ANQGSEA. This CDR3 spans 16 amino acids. CDR3 sequence (DNA): TGCAGCGTCGATGCCCCGGGACTAGCGGGTCCCTACGAGCAGTACTTC. Translating gives CSVDAPGLAGPYEQYF.

The chain uses TRBV28 and TRBJ2-3; D gene uncertain. The CDR3 length is 17 residues. The V gene lost 2 bases and the J gene lost 0 bases, with 15 bases spanning the gap. CDR1 and CDR2 from the germline V gene are MDHEN and SYDVKM. The CDR3 region is CASSLPPRRPSTDTQYF. The CDR3 DNA reads as TGTGCCAGCAGTTTACCCCCCCGCAGGCCTAGCACAGATACGCAGTATTTT.